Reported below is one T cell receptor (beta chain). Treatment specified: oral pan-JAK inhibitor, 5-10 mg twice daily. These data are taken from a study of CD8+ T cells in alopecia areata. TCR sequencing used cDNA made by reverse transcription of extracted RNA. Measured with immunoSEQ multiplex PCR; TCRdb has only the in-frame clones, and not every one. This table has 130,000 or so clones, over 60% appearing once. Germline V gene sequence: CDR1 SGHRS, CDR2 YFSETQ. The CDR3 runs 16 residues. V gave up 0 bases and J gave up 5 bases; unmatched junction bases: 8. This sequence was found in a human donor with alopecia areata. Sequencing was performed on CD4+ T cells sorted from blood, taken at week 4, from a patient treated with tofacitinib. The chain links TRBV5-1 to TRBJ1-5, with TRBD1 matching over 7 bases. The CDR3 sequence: CASSLGTGSAHQPQHF. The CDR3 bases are TGCGCCAGCAGCTTGGGGACAGGTTCGGCGCATCAGCCCCAGCATTTT.